This TCR beta chain emerged from a study of T cell responses to AZD1222 COVID-19 vaccine (dated by TCRdb to 2020 to 2022). Background on the whole study: Because spike-specific TCR depth and breadth did not differ between the two schedules, AZD1222 recipients who got a second dose at roughly 4 weeks were pooled with those who got a second dose at roughly 12 weeks. Trial participants were enrolled by age into subgroups of 18-55, 56-69 and 70-plus years, and around 150, 28 and 57 TCR-sequenced participants, respectively, were included in these subgroups. TCR sequencing covered roughly 230 trial participants: 200 to 220 given two doses of AZD1222 and about 26 given two doses of MenACWY control vaccine. Study-wide findings and limitations: Participants were mostly white British, with more females than males. The authors suggested clonal diversity may have been underestimated. The 56-69-year group was small, and its depth increase did not reach significance, likely because of low power. Epitopes outside the regions mutated in the B.1.351 and B.1.1.7 variants were reportedly recognized by nearly half of the unique spike-specific TCRs. After two AZD1222 doses, both the breadth and the depth of spike-specific TCRs were significantly higher than at day 0 and than in MenACWY recipients. Vaccine-associated CD4 TCRs spanned the whole spike protein, with dominant responses in regions 160-218 and 743-854. Because no day 14 peak-response samples were available, the repertoires could be characterized only after the peak T cell response. Only a handful of AZD1222 recipients were SARS-CoV-2 seropositive at baseline, limiting conclusions about previously exposed vaccinees.

V loses 7 bases of germline sequence and J loses 1 base, and the interval between the two ends is 15 bases. The germline V gene gives CDR1 as MDHEN and CDR2 as SYDVKM. From the cysteine through the phenylalanine, the CDR3 covers 15 amino acids. Of the read, only the CDR3 DNA is kept; its 45 bases are in frame from base 1. The meaning of the sample's time point label: baseline before first vaccination. Vaccinee samples were obtained from the UK trials COV001 and COV002, which included a single-blind randomized controlled phase 2/3 trial of AZD1222 (ChAdOx1 nCoV-19) in healthy adults. For TCRbeta chain sequencing, PBMC samples from trial participants were taken at day 0 and at day 28 after the second dose. The CDR3 regions of human TCRbeta chains were subjected to immunosequencing. In the source study's methods: TCRs in the repertoires were matched against a reference library of SARS-CoV-2-specific TCRs that had been generated with the MIRA antigen-specificity platform. Breadth meant the fraction of unique TCRs that were SARS-CoV-2-associated, whereas depth meant the fraction of total T cells that were SARS-CoV-2-associated. Each spike-specific TCR was assigned to its reactive spike region and to a CD4 or CD8 class using the MIRA data. Log10-transformed breadth and depth values were compared by one-way ANOVA with Sidak's multiple comparisons tests. This immuneACCESS table, as held by TCRdb, lists in-frame sequences with V and J called but not all clones. Of the missing ones, under half trace to an unresolved V gene in checked studies; the others have no known cause. V, J and clone size are those of that table, while D and trimming were read from the DNA. The sample profile shows approximately 160,000 clones; around 90% of them were found once. The ten largest clones capture 4.5% to 6.5% of the sample.

Concerning this clone itself: It has no known antigen specificity. There are no base qualities to consult, and no much larger clone falls within one base.

The clonotype originates from an adult in good health. The chain joins TRBV28 to TRBJ2-3; the D element might be TRBD1 or TRBD2, as each aligns at 5 bases. The specimen was peripheral blood, collected on day 0 of AZD1222 vaccination. The DNA sequence reads TGTGCCAGCAACCCCGGTGGGGGAGGCACAGATACGCAGTATTTT. It is translated as CASNPGGGGTDTQYF.